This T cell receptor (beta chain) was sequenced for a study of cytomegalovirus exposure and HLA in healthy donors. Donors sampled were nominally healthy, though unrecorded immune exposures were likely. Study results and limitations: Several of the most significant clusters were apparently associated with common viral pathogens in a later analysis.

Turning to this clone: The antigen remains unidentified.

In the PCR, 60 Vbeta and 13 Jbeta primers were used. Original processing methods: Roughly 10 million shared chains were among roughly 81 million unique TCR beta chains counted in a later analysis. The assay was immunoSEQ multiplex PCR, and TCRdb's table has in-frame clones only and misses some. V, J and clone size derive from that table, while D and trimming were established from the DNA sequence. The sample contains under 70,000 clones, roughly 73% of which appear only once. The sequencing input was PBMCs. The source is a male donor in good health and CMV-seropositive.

CDR3 in DNA: TGTGCCAGCAGCTTAGCCTCAGGACAGTTAATCTACAATGAGCAGTTCTTC. As protein: CASSLASGQLIYNEQFF. The chain combines TRBV7-6 with TRBJ2-1, with D perhaps TRBD1 (6 bases). V dropped 0 bases and J dropped 3 bases, with 15 bases sitting between them. Germline CDR1 SGHVS, CDR2 FNYEAQ. CDR3 length: 17 amino acids.